The present T cell receptor (beta chain) was sequenced within a study of T cell responses to AZD1222 COVID-19 vaccine. Turning to this clone: The antigen remains unidentified.

Generated by immunoSEQ multiplex PCR, the TCRdb table keeps only in-frame clones and is missing some. The repertoire holds around 150,000 clones, with more than 85% as singletons. CDR1 is MGHRA, CDR2 YSYEKL, per germline. The CDR3 has 17 amino acids. V shed 3 bases and J shed 0 bases, with 14 bases lying between them. General observations from the study: Without day 14 samples, only post-peak T cell repertoires were studied.

This clonotype was obtained from an adult who received the AZD1222 COVID-19 vaccine. V is TRBV4-1 and J is TRBJ2-2; possibly TRBD2 for D (5 bases). Sequencing used peripheral blood, obtained 28 days after the second AZD1222 dose. CDR3 region: CASSQRPGESNTGELFF. The CDR3 DNA sequence: TGCGCCAGCAGCCAGCGCCCCGGGGAGTCGAACACCGGGGAGCTGTTTTTT.